This TCR beta chain is from a study of cytotoxic CD8 clonotypes in ibrutinib-treated CLL. Per the germline V gene, CDR1 is MDHEN and CDR2 is SYDVKM. Trimming at V came to 10 bases and at J to 4 bases, leaving 12 bases not matched to a gene. The CDR3 runs to 15 residues. With regard to this clone: Antigen specificity is unknown.

Overall study results and limits: Among the clonotypes, public ones were uncommon and contracted or held stable on treatment.

Profiling relied on immunoSEQ multiplex PCR, and the TCRdb table lists in-frame clones only, not all of them. The sample lists about 130,000 clones, 84% seen once, with about 3.5% in the top ten. This specimen consisted of PBMCs, obtained after 24 months of ibrutinib treatment. This chain connects TRBV28 to TRBJ1-5; 8 bases line up with TRBD1. The source of this sequence is a human donor with chronic lymphocytic leukemia. The CDR3 sequence: CAILEGRGLNQPQHF. The CDR3 nucleotides read TGTGCCATCCTAGAGGGCAGGGGGCTTAATCAGCCCCAGCATTTT. The full variable domain, its missing parts supplied by reference TRBV28 and TRBJ1-5, is DVKVTQSSRYLVKRTGEKVFLECVQDMDHENMFWYRQDPGLGLRLIYFSYDVKMKEKGDIPEGYSVSREKKERFSLILESASTNQTSMYLCAILEGRGLNQPQHFGDGTRLSIL.